Listed below are T cell receptor beta chains from one sample, sequenced in a study of blood T cell repertoires in COVID-19. Assay used: immunoSEQ multiplex PCR; TCRdb lists only in-frame clones, some missing. The sample yields more than 95,000 clones, 84% seen once. The sequenced sample was peripheral blood. The receptors originated from a man aged 55-75 years with acute or convalescent COVID-19. Each CDR3 is given with its conserved first and last residue. The order of the fields is D gene, J gene, clone size, V gene, CDR3 protein, CDR3 DNA. The D gene is left open where the match is weak. The listing skips clone size in some rows; elsewhere it reads once, few, many or a size class.

d_call: NA
j_call: TRBJ1-6
clone_size: NA
v_call: TRBV6-6
cdr3_aa: CASSRGSRPGGNNSPLHF
cdr3_nt: TGTGCCAGCAGTCGGGGTAGTAGGCCCGGGGGGAATAATTCACCCCTCCACTTT

d_call: NA
j_call: TRBJ1-2
clone_size: NA
v_call: TRBV12-3/TRBV12-4
cdr3_aa: CASSPGLYGYTF
cdr3_nt: TGTGCCAGCAGTCCGGGACTCTATGGCTACACCTTC

d_call: NA
j_call: TRBJ2-2
clone_size: NA
v_call: TRBV4-2
cdr3_aa: CASSPPGRAGELFF
cdr3_nt: TGTGCCAGCAGCCCCCCCGGCAGGGCGGGGGAGCTGTTTTTT

d_call: TRBD1
j_call: TRBJ2-6
clone_size: NA
v_call: TRBV24-1
cdr3_aa: CATRGATGAGANVLTF
cdr3_nt: TGTGCCACCAGGGGGGCCACAGGGGCTGGGGCCAACGTCCTGACTTTC

d_call: NA
j_call: TRBJ1-5
clone_size: NA
v_call: TRBV7-9
cdr3_aa: CASSVSGYNQPQHF
cdr3_nt: TGTGCCAGCAGTGTCTCAGGATACAATCAGCCCCAGCATTTT

d_call: TRBD1
j_call: TRBJ2-1
clone_size: NA
v_call: TRBV27
cdr3_aa: CASSLLNRGNEQFF
cdr3_nt: TGTGCCAGCAGTTTATTGAACAGGGGCAATGAGCAGTTCTTC

d_call: TRBD2
j_call: TRBJ2-3
clone_size: NA
v_call: TRBV5-1
cdr3_aa: CASSLLAGRADTQYF
cdr3_nt: TGCGCCAGCAGCTTGCTAGCGGGAAGAGCAGATACGCAGTATTTT

d_call: NA
j_call: TRBJ2-1
clone_size: NA
v_call: TRBV3-1/TRBV3-2
cdr3_aa: CASSPPAGDEQFF
cdr3_nt: TGTGCCAGCAGCCCCCCGGCGGGCGATGAGCAGTTCTTC

d_call: TRBD2
j_call: TRBJ2-7
clone_size: NA
v_call: TRBV3-1/TRBV3-2
cdr3_aa: CASSQDGSGRAGNYEQYF
cdr3_nt: TGTGCCAGCAGCCAAGATGGGAGCGGGAGGGCCGGAAACTACGAGCAGTACTTC

d_call: NA
j_call: TRBJ1-4
clone_size: NA
v_call: TRBV27
cdr3_aa: CASSFWRDEKLFF
cdr3_nt: TGTGCCAGCAGTTTTTGGAGGGATGAAAAACTGTTTTTT

d_call: NA
j_call: TRBJ2-7
clone_size: NA
v_call: TRBV19
cdr3_aa: CASSIGRGEQYF
cdr3_nt: TGTGCCAGTAGTATAGGCAGGGGAGAGCAGTACTTC

d_call: NA
j_call: TRBJ2-5
clone_size: NA
v_call: TRBV2
cdr3_aa: CASTRQLRTQYF
cdr3_nt: TGTGCCAGCACCCGACAGTTAAGGACCCAGTACTTC

d_call: TRBD1
j_call: TRBJ1-4
clone_size: once
v_call: TRBV19
cdr3_aa: CASRPGTGAEKLFF
cdr3_nt: TGTGCCAGTCGACCCGGGACAGGGGCTGAAAAACTGTTTTTT

d_call: NA
j_call: TRBJ1-1
clone_size: NA
v_call: TRBV14
cdr3_aa: CASSQGAGTEAFF
cdr3_nt: TGTGCCAGCAGCCAGGGGGCAGGGACTGAAGCTTTCTTT

d_call: NA
j_call: TRBJ1-1
clone_size: NA
v_call: TRBV5-6
cdr3_aa: CASSFSVGPNLWRTEAFF
cdr3_nt: TGTGCCAGCAGCTTCAGTGTAGGGCCGAACCTATGGAGGACTGAAGCTTTCTTT

d_call: TRBD2
j_call: TRBJ2-1
clone_size: NA
v_call: TRBV24-1
cdr3_aa: CATSDLGGSSYNEQFF
cdr3_nt: TGTGCCACCAGTGATTTAGGCGGGAGCTCCTACAATGAGCAGTTCTTC

d_call: TRBD1
j_call: TRBJ2-2
clone_size: NA
v_call: TRBV9
cdr3_aa: CASSVGQGANTGELFF
cdr3_nt: TGTGCCAGCAGCGTAGGGCAGGGGGCGAACACCGGGGAGCTGTTTTTT

d_call: TRBD1
j_call: TRBJ1-1
clone_size: NA
v_call: TRBV19
cdr3_aa: CAIQGAGTEAFF
cdr3_nt: TGTGCCATACAGGGGGCAGGCACTGAAGCTTTCTTT

d_call: TRBD2
j_call: TRBJ2-2
clone_size: NA
v_call: TRBV12-5
cdr3_aa: CASGLGDRAGGNTGELFF
cdr3_nt: TGTGCTAGTGGTTTGGGGGACAGAGCGGGAGGGAACACCGGGGAGCTGTTTTTT

d_call: NA
j_call: TRBJ1-1
clone_size: NA
v_call: TRBV11-2
cdr3_aa: CASSQFWGGTEAFF
cdr3_nt: TGTGCCAGCAGCCAATTTTGGGGAGGCACTGAAGCTTTCTTT

d_call: NA
j_call: TRBJ1-6
clone_size: NA
v_call: TRBV27
cdr3_aa: CASSLQPRGYSPLHF
cdr3_nt: TGTGCCAGCAGTTTGCAGCCGCGGGGTTATTCACCCCTCCACTTT

d_call: TRBD1
j_call: TRBJ2-3
clone_size: NA
v_call: TRBV6-5
cdr3_aa: CASNTGTGGTDTQYF
cdr3_nt: TGTGCCAGTAATACGGGGACAGGGGGCACAGATACGCAGTATTTT

d_call: NA
j_call: TRBJ1-5
clone_size: few
v_call: TRBV28
cdr3_aa: CASSPLGGFRQPQHF
cdr3_nt: TGTGCCAGCAGTCCCCTGGGAGGGTTCCGCCAGCCCCAGCATTTT

d_call: NA
j_call: TRBJ1-1
clone_size: NA
v_call: TRBV28
cdr3_aa: CASSKTGNTEAFF
cdr3_nt: TGTGCCAGCAGTAAAACAGGAAACACTGAAGCTTTCTTT

d_call: TRBD1
j_call: TRBJ1-5
clone_size: NA
v_call: TRBV2
cdr3_aa: CASDRVDQPQHF
cdr3_nt: TGTGCCAGTGACAGGGTGGATCAGCCCCAGCATTTT

d_call: NA
j_call: TRBJ1-5
clone_size: NA
v_call: TRBV6-1
cdr3_aa: CASSEGSGGNQPQHF
cdr3_nt: TGTGCCAGCAGTGAAGGGTCCGGGGGGAATCAGCCCCAGCATTTT

d_call: TRBD2
j_call: TRBJ2-1
clone_size: NA
v_call: TRBV6-4
cdr3_aa: CASSDLGSGTSLLEQFF
cdr3_nt: TGTGCCAGCAGTGACCTCGGGTCCGGGACTAGTCTTCTTGAGCAGTTCTTC

d_call: TRBD1
j_call: TRBJ1-1
clone_size: NA
v_call: TRBV19
cdr3_aa: CASSILPGQGGIWTEAFF
cdr3_nt: TGTGCCAGTAGTATCCTTCCGGGACAGGGAGGAATTTGGACTGAAGCTTTCTTT

d_call: NA
j_call: TRBJ2-1
clone_size: NA
v_call: TRBV3-1/TRBV3-2
cdr3_aa: CASSQDNGSQNEQFF
cdr3_nt: TGTGCCAGCAGCCAAGACAATGGCTCGCAGAATGAGCAGTTCTTC

d_call: NA
j_call: TRBJ1-3
clone_size: NA
v_call: TRBV5-1
cdr3_aa: CASSPTQTALGNTIYF
cdr3_nt: TGCGCCAGCAGCCCTACCCAAACAGCCCTTGGAAACACCATATATTTT

d_call: TRBD1
j_call: TRBJ1-4
clone_size: few
v_call: TRBV5-8
cdr3_aa: CASSLGDRAIKGEKLFF
cdr3_nt: TGTGCCAGCAGCTTGGGCGACAGGGCCATAAAAGGGGAAAAACTGTTTTTT

d_call: NA
j_call: TRBJ2-4
clone_size: NA
v_call: TRBV7-9
cdr3_aa: CASSLGKWGVLAKNIQYF
cdr3_nt: TGTGCCAGCAGCTTAGGGAAATGGGGGGTACTAGCCAAAAACATTCAGTACTTC

d_call: NA
j_call: TRBJ1-1
clone_size: NA
v_call: TRBV5-1
cdr3_aa: CASSPPARTTEAFF
cdr3_nt: TGCGCCAGCAGCCCCCCCGCCAGGACAACTGAAGCTTTCTTT

d_call: NA
j_call: TRBJ1-1
clone_size: NA
v_call: TRBV6-6
cdr3_aa: CASSYWGADFEAFF
cdr3_nt: TGTGCCAGCAGTTACTGGGGTGCGGACTTTGAAGCTTTCTTT

d_call: NA
j_call: TRBJ1-2
clone_size: once
v_call: TRBV5-1
cdr3_aa: CASSLERAAGYTF
cdr3_nt: TGCGCCAGCAGCTTGGAGCGCGCTGCCGGCTACACCTTC

d_call: NA
j_call: TRBJ1-2
clone_size: NA
v_call: TRBV29-1
cdr3_aa: CSVDNTGTSGYGYTF
cdr3_nt: TGCAGCGTTGATAACACCGGGACAAGTGGCTATGGCTACACCTTC

d_call: NA
j_call: TRBJ1-5
clone_size: few
v_call: TRBV5-1
cdr3_aa: CASSLALGAAQHF
cdr3_nt: TGCGCCAGCAGCTTGGCCTTAGGGGCAGCCCAGCATTTT

d_call: TRBD1
j_call: TRBJ1-5
clone_size: NA
v_call: TRBV7-8
cdr3_aa: CASSQGQAISNQPQHF
cdr3_nt: TGTGCCAGCAGCCAAGGACAGGCCATTAGCAATCAGCCCCAGCATTTT

d_call: NA
j_call: TRBJ2-5
clone_size: few
v_call: TRBV5-1
cdr3_aa: CASSSPGGLETQYF
cdr3_nt: TGCGCCAGCAGCTCCCCTGGGGGGTTGGAGACCCAGTACTTC

d_call: NA
j_call: TRBJ1-4
clone_size: NA
v_call: TRBV5-1
cdr3_aa: CASSQGSGEKLFF
cdr3_nt: TGCGCCAGCAGCCAGGGAAGCGGGGAAAAACTGTTTTTT

d_call: NA
j_call: TRBJ1-6
clone_size: NA
v_call: TRBV7-8
cdr3_aa: CASSLVAGAYNSPLHF
cdr3_nt: TGTGCCAGCAGCTTAGTCGCAGGGGCGTACAATTCACCCCTCCACTTT

d_call: NA
j_call: TRBJ1-2
clone_size: NA
v_call: TRBV11-2
cdr3_aa: CASIAEQGGYGYTF
cdr3_nt: TGTGCCTCCATAGCGGAGCAGGGTGGATATGGCTACACCTTC

d_call: NA
j_call: TRBJ1-2
clone_size: NA
v_call: TRBV29-1
cdr3_aa: CSVEGTYGYTF
cdr3_nt: TGCAGCGTTGAAGGTACTTATGGCTACACCTTC

d_call: NA
j_call: TRBJ2-3
clone_size: once
v_call: TRBV14
cdr3_aa: CASSQGDPLTIARFGTDTQYF
cdr3_nt: TGTGCCAGCAGCCAAGGCGACCCCCTGACTATTGCGCGCTTCGGCACAGATACGCAGTATTTT

d_call: NA
j_call: TRBJ2-2
clone_size: NA
v_call: TRBV11-3
cdr3_aa: CASSLKGSLGTGELFF
cdr3_nt: TGTGCCAGCAGCCTTAAAGGGAGTCTGGGCACCGGGGAGCTGTTTTTT

d_call: TRBD2
j_call: TRBJ2-2
clone_size: NA
v_call: TRBV5-4
cdr3_aa: CASSLGLAGVLGGELFF
cdr3_nt: TGTGCCAGCAGCCTCGGACTAGCGGGAGTATTGGGCGGGGAGCTGTTTTTT

d_call: NA
j_call: TRBJ2-1
clone_size: NA
v_call: TRBV4-1
cdr3_aa: CASSQDGQGGEQFF
cdr3_nt: TGCGCCAGCAGCCAAGATGGGCAGGGGGGTGAGCAGTTCTTC

d_call: TRBD2
j_call: TRBJ2-7
clone_size: NA
v_call: TRBV28
cdr3_aa: CASSLPLAGIGKQYF
cdr3_nt: TGTGCCAGCAGTTTACCGCTAGCGGGAATAGGGAAGCAGTACTTC

d_call: TRBD1
j_call: TRBJ2-7
clone_size: NA
v_call: TRBV5-1
cdr3_aa: CASSLGWGQGLHEQYF
cdr3_nt: TGCGCCAGCAGCTTGGGGTGGGGACAGGGGCTGCACGAGCAGTACTTC

d_call: TRBD1
j_call: TRBJ1-2
clone_size: NA
v_call: TRBV5-1
cdr3_aa: CASSPAPTGFEGYTF
cdr3_nt: TGCGCCAGCAGCCCAGCACCGACAGGGTTTGAGGGCTACACCTTC

d_call: TRBD1
j_call: TRBJ2-5
clone_size: NA
v_call: TRBV6-6
cdr3_aa: CASSLTGTVQETQYF
cdr3_nt: TGTGCCAGCAGTTTGACCGGGACAGTACAAGAGACCCAGTACTTC

d_call: TRBD1
j_call: TRBJ1-4
clone_size: NA
v_call: TRBV29-1
cdr3_aa: CSVGSGTGREKLFF
cdr3_nt: TGCAGCGTTGGGAGTGGGACAGGGCGTGAAAAACTGTTTTTT

d_call: TRBD2
j_call: TRBJ2-5
clone_size: once
v_call: TRBV2
cdr3_aa: CASSEAGIAGGRFDF
cdr3_nt: TGTGCCAGCAGTGAAGCTGGGATAGCGGGAGGGCGATTTGACTTC

d_call: TRBD2
j_call: TRBJ2-1
clone_size: NA
v_call: TRBV11-3
cdr3_aa: CASSSYSGVQNEQFF
cdr3_nt: TGTGCCAGCAGCTCCTATAGCGGGGTTCAGAATGAGCAGTTCTTC

d_call: NA
j_call: TRBJ1-3
clone_size: few
v_call: TRBV3-1/TRBV3-2
cdr3_aa: CASSLASSGNTIYF
cdr3_nt: TGTGCCAGCAGCCTAGCGAGCTCTGGAAACACCATATATTTT